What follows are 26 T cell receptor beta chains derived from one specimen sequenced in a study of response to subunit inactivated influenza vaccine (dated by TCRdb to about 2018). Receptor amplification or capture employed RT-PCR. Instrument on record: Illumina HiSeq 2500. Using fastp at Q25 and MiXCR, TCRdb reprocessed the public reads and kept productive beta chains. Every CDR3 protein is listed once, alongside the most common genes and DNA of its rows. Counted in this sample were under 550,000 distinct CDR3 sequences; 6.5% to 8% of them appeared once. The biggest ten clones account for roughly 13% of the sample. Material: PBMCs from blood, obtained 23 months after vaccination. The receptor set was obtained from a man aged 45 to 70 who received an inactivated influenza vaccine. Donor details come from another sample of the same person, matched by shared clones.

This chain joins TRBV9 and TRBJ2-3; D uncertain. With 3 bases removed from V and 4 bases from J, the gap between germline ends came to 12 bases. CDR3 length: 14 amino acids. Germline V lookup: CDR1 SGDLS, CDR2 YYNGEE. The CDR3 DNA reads TGTGCCAGCAGCGCGTTGTCGGCCCCAGATACGCAGTATTTT. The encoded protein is CASSALSAPDTQYF.

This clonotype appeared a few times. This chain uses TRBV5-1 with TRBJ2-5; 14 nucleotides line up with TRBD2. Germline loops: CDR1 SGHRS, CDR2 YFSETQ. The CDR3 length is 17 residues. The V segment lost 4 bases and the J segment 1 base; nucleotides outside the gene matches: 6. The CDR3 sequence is CASSRGLAGDTQETQYF. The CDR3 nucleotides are TGCGCCAGCAGCCGGGGACTAGCGGGAGACACCCAAGAGACCCAGTACTTC.

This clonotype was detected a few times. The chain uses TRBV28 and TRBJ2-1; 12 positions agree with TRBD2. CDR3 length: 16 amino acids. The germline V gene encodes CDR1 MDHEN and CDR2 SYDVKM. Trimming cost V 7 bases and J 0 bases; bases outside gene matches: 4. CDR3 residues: CASTSLAGGSYNEQFF. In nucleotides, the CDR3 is TGTGCCAGCACTTCACTAGCGGGGGGCTCCTACAATGAGCAGTTCTTC. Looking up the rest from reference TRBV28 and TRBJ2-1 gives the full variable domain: DVKVTQSSRYLVKRTGEKVFLECVQDMDHENMFWYRQDPGLGLRLIYFSYDVKMKEKGDIPEGYSVSREKKERFSLILESASTNQTSMYLCASTSLAGGSYNEQFFGPGTRLTVL.

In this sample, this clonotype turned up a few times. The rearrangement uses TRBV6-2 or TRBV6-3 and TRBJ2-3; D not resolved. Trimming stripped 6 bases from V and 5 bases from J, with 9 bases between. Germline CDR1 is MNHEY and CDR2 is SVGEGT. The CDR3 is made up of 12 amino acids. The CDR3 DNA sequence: TGTGCCAGCAGCGACGTGGGAGATACGCAGTATTTT. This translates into CASSDVGDTQYF.

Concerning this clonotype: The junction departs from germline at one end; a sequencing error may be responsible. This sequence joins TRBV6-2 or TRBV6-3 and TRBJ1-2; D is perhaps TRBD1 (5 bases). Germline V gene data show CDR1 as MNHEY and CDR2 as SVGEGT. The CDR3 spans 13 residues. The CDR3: CASRSSGGPSVRF. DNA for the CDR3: TGTGCCAGCAGATCTTCGGGGGGACCCTCGGTCCGCTTC.

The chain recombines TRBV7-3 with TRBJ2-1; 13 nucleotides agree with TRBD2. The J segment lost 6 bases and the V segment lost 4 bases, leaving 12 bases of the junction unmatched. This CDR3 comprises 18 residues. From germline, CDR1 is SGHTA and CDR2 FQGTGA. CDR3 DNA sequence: TGTGCCAGCAGCTCCCCTTCCTTACTAGCGGGAGGGCCCAATGAGCAGTTCTTC. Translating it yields CASSSPSLLAGGPNEQFF.

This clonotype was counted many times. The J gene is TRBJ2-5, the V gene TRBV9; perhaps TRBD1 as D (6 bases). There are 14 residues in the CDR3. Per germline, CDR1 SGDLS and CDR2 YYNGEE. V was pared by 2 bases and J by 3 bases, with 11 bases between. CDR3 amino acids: CASSVTGRKETQYF. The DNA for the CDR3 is TGTGCCAGCAGCGTCACAGGGCGTAAAGAGACCCAGTACTTC.

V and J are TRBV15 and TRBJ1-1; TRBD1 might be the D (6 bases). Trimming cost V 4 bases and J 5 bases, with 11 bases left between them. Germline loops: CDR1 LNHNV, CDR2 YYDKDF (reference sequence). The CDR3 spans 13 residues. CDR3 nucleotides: TGTGCCACCAGCATAGCACAGGGTACTGAAGCTTTCTTT. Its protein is CATSIAQGTEAFF.

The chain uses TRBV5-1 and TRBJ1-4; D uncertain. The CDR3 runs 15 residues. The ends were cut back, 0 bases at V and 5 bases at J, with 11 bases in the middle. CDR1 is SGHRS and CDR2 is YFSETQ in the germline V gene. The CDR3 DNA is TGCGCCAGCAGCTTGGTTGGGTCGGCCAATGAAAAACTGTTTTTT. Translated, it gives CASSLVGSANEKLFF.

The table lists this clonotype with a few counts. The CDR3 sequence: CSSGQLNTEAFF. Written as DNA, the CDR3 is TGCAGCTCGGGACAGCTGAACACTGAAGCTTTCTTT. The chain carries TRBV29-1 and TRBJ1-1; 7 positions match TRBD1. This CDR3 spans 12 amino acids. V shed 8 bases, J shed 0 bases, and the junction held 3 bases outside the gene matches. CDR1 is SQVTM and CDR2 is ANQGSEA in the germline V gene. Based on the CDR3 plus reference TRBV29-1 and TRBJ1-1, the full variable domain is SAVISQKPSRDICQRGTSLTIQCQVDSQVTMMFWYRQQPGQSLTLIATANQGSEATYESGFVIDKFPISRPNLTFSTLTVSNMSPEDSSIYLCSSGQLNTEAFFGQGTRLTVV.

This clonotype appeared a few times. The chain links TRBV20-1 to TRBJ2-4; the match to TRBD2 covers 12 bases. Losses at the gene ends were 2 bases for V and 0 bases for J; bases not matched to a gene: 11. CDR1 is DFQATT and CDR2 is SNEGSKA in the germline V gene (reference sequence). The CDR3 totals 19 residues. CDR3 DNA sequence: TGCAGTGCTAGATCTGCTCTGACTAGCGGGGGACTAGCCAAAAACATTCAGTACTTC. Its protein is CSARSALTSGGLAKNIQYF.

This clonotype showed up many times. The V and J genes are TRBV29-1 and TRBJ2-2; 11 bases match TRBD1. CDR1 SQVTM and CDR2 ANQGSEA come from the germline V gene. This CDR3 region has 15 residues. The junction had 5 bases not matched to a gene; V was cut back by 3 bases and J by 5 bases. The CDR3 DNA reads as TGCAGCGTTGACGGGGACAGGGGGGGGACCGGGGAGCTGTTTTTT. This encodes CSVDGDRGGTGELFF.

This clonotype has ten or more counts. In DNA form, the CDR3 reads TGTGCCAGCAGTTACTCCGGGACAGGGGTCTACGAGCAGTACTTC. Translated: CASSYSGTGVYEQYF. J is TRBJ2-7 and V is TRBV6-5, with 10 positions matching TRBD1. Germline values: CDR1 MNHEY, CDR2 SVGAGI. With V trimmed by 0 bases and J by 3 bases, 2 bases remained unmatched. This CDR3 region has 15 residues.

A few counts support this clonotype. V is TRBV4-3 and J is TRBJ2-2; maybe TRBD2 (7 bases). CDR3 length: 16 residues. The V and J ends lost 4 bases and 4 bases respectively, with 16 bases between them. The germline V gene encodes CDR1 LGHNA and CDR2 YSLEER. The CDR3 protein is CASSPGGRGVTGELFF. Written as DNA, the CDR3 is TGCGCCAGCAGCCCGGGGGGCAGGGGTGTCACCGGGGAGCTGTTTTTT.

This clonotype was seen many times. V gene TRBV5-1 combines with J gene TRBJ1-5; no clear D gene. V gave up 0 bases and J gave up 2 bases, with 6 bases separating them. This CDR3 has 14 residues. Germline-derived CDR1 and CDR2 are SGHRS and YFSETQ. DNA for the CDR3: TGCGCCAGCAGCTTGGAGTCAGGCAATCAGCCCCAGCATTTT. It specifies CASSLESGNQPQHF.

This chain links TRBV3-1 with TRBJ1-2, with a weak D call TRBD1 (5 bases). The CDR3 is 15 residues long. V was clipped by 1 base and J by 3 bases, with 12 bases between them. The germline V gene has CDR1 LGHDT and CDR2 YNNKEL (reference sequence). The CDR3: CASSQGFGGDYGYTF. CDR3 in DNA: TGTGCCAGCAGCCAAGGCTTCGGGGGAGACTATGGCTACACCTTC.

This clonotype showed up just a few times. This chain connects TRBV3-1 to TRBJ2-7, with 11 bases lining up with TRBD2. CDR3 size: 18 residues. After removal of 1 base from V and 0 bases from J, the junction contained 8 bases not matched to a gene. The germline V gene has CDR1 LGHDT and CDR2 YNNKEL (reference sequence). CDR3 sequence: CASSQALAGGRSSYEQYF. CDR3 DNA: TGTGCCAGCAGCCAAGCTCTAGCGGGGGGCCGGAGCTCCTACGAGCAGTACTTC.

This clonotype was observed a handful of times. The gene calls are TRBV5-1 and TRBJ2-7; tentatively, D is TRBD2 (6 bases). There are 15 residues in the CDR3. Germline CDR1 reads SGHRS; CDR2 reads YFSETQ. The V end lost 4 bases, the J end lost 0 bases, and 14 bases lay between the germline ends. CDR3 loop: CASSMLAQSSYEQYF. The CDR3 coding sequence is TGCGCCAGCAGCATGCTAGCGCAGAGCTCCTACGAGCAGTACTTC.

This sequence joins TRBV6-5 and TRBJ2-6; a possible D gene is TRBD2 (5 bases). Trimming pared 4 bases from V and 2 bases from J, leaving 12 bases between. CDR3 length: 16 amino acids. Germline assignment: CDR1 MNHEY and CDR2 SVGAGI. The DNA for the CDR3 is TGTGCCAGCAGTTTATCGGGGTTAGCTGGGGCCAACGTCCTGACTTTC. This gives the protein CASSLSGLAGANVLTF.

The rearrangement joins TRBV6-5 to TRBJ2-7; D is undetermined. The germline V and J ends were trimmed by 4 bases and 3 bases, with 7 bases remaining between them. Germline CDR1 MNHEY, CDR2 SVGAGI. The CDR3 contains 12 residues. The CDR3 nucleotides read TGTGCCAGCAGTTCCTCGTACTACGAGCAGTACTTC. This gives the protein CASSSSYYEQYF.

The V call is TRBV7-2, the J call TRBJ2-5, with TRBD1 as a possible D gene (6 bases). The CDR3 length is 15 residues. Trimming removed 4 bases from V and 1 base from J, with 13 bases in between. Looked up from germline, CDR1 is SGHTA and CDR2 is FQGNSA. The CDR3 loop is CASSSQTGAQETQYF. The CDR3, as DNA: TGTGCCAGCAGCTCCCAGACAGGCGCCCAAGAGACCCAGTACTTC. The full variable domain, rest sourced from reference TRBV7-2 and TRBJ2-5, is GAGVSQSPSNKVTEKGKDVELRCDPISGHTALYWYRQSLGQGLEFLIYFQGNSAPDKSGLPSDRFSAERTGGSVSTLTIQRTQQEDSAVYLCASSSQTGAQETQYFGPGTRLLVL.

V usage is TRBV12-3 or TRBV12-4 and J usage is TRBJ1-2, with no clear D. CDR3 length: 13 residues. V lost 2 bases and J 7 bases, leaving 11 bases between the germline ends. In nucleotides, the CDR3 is TGTGCCAGCAGTTTAACCCCAAAGGCTGGCTACACCTTC. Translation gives CASSLTPKAGYTF.

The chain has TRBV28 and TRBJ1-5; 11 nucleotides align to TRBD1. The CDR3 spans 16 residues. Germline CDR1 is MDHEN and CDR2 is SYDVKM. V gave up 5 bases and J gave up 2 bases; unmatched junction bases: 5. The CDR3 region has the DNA TGTGCCAGCAGTCCCCGGGACAGGGGGGGCAATCAGCCCCAGCATTTT. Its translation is CASSPRDRGGNQPQHF.

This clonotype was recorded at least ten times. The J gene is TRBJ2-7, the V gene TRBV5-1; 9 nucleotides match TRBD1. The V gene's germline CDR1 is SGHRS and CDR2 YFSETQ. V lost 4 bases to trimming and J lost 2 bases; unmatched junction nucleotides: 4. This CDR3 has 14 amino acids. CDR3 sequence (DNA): TGCGCCAGCAGCCAAACAGGGGGCCCCTACGAGCAGTACTTC. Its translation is CASSQTGGPYEQYF.

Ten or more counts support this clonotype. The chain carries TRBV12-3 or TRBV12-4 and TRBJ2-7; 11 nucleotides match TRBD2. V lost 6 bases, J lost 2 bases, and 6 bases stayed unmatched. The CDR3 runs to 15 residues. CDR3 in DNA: TGTGCCAGCAGCTACCGACTAGCGGGGACCTACGAGCAGTACTTC. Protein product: CASSYRLAGTYEQYF.

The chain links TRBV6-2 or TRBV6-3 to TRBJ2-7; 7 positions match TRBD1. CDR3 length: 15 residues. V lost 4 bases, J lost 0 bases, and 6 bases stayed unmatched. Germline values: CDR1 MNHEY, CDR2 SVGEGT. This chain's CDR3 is CASSSAGTVSYEQYF. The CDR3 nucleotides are TGTGCCAGCAGTTCCGCCGGGACAGTCTCCTACGAGCAGTACTTC.